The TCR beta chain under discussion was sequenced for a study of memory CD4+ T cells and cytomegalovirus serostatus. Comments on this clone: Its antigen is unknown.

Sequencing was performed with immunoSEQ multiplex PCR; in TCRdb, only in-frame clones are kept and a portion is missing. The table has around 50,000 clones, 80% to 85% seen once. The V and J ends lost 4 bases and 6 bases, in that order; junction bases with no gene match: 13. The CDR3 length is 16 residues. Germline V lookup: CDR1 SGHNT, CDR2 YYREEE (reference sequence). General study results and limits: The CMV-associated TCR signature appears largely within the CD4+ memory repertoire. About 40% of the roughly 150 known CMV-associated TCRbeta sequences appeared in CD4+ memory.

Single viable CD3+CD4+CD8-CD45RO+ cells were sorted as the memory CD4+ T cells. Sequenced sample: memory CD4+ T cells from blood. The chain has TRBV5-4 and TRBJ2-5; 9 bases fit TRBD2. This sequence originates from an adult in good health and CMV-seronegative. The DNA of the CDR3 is TGTGCCAGCAGCCCGGGAGGGCGGGAGGGATCCAAGACCCAGTACTTC. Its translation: CASSPGGREGSKTQYF.